Listed below are T cell receptor beta chains from one sample, sequenced in a study of blood T cell repertoires in COVID-19. Measured with immunoSEQ multiplex PCR; TCRdb has only the in-frame clones, and not every one. The repertoire holds 250,000 or so clones, with over 80% as singletons. The sequenced sample was PBMCs or T cells enriched from blood (not recorded which). The receptors originated from a young woman with acute COVID-19. Both conserved end residues are part of each CDR3. The order of the fields is D gene, CDR3 length, J gene, V gene, CDR3 protein. A D gene is named only where the DNA matches it firmly.

d_call: TRBD1
cdr3_length: 12
j_call: TRBJ1-2
v_call: TRBV27
cdr3_aa: CATGTGGLGYTF

d_call: TRBD2
cdr3_length: 13
j_call: TRBJ2-1
v_call: TRBV19
cdr3_aa: CASSSSGSNEQFF

d_call: NA
cdr3_length: 14
j_call: TRBJ1-1
v_call: TRBV18
cdr3_aa: CASSPGAGRTEAFF

d_call: NA
cdr3_length: 13
j_call: TRBJ1-1
v_call: TRBV12-3/TRBV12-4
cdr3_aa: CASSLWQGSEAFF

d_call: TRBD2
cdr3_length: 14
j_call: TRBJ2-1
v_call: TRBV19
cdr3_aa: CASSMGTSGNEQFF

d_call: NA
cdr3_length: 15
j_call: TRBJ2-3
v_call: TRBV18
cdr3_aa: CASSPPGAVTDTQYF

d_call: TRBD1
cdr3_length: 17
j_call: TRBJ1-1
v_call: TRBV9
cdr3_aa: CASSPRQGAAYDTEAFF

d_call: NA
cdr3_length: 11
j_call: TRBJ1-6
v_call: TRBV10-2
cdr3_aa: CASRENSPLHF

d_call: NA
cdr3_length: 16
j_call: TRBJ2-2
v_call: TRBV24-1
cdr3_aa: CATSDPGQGGTGELFF

d_call: TRBD2
cdr3_length: 15
j_call: TRBJ2-1
v_call: TRBV9
cdr3_aa: CASSVAGLESGEQFF

d_call: TRBD2
cdr3_length: 15
j_call: TRBJ2-5
v_call: TRBV4-1
cdr3_aa: CASSQVGLARETQYF